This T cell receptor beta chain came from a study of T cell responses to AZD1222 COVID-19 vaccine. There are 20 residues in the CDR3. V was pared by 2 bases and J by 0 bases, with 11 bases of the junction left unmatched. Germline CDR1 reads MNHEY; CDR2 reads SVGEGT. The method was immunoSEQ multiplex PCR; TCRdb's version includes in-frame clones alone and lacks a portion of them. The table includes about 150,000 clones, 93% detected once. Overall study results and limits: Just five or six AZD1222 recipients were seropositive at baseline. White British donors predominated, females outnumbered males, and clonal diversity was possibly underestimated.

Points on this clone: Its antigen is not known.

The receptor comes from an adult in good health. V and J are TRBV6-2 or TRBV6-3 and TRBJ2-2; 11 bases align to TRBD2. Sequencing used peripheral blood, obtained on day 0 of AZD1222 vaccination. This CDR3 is CASSYVGLAGPLSNTGELFF. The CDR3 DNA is TGTGCCAGCAGTTACGTAGGACTAGCGGGTCCCCTTTCGAACACCGGGGAGCTGTTTTTT.